This T cell receptor beta chain is drawn from a study of blood T cell repertoires in COVID-19. Study details: The United States, Italy and Spain provided the acute and convalescent COVID-19 samples. Nucleic acid was either cDNA or gDNA, and it came from T cells, B-cell-depleted T cells, or PBMCs.

The protocol was immunoSEQ multiplex PCR, while the TCRdb copy is restricted to in-frame clones and leaves out a portion. The sample has about 240,000 clones, roughly 76% seen once. Sequences were obtained from peripheral blood. This receptor was identified in a woman older than 75 with COVID-19, enrolled during active disease.

CDR3 loop: CASTQSGSYNEQFF. For the CDR3, the DNA is TGTGCCAGCACGCAATCAGGATCCTACAATGAGCAGTTCTTC. The rearrangement links TRBV6-5 to TRBJ2-1, with unresolved D. The CDR3 extends over 14 amino acids. Germline V CDR1 and CDR2: MNHEY, SVGAGI. Trimming cost V 7 bases and J 1 base, with 11 bases left between them.